This TCR beta chain was retrieved from a study of cytomegalovirus exposure and HLA in healthy donors (dated by TCRdb to between 2016 and 2019). Concerning the study at large: The 500 to 800 repertoires of the first cohort and the roughly 120 validation repertoires were produced on the same platform, according to a later analysis. In addition to the first cohort of hundreds of subjects, a separate validation cohort of approximately 130 different subjects was used. The study aimed to test whether cataloging public T cell receptors could reveal signatures of past pathogen exposure. To predict cytomegalovirus infection status, the study combined high-throughput TCR immunosequencing, statistical association of individual TCRs with disease status, and machine learning.

The method behind the library was the immunoSEQ multiplex PCR assay. Under the source paper's analysis protocol: A statistical classification framework was built for diagnosing cytomegalovirus status from the catalog of TCR beta chain sequences. Not all clones reach the TCRdb copy of this immuneACCESS table, which keeps in-frame sequences only. Checked studies attribute under half of the gap to unresolved V genes and leave the rest unexplained. V, J and clone size reflect that table, while D and trimming were determined from the DNA. The table for this sample lists fewer than 250,000 clones; around nine tenths of them were counted only once. The ten largest clones take up 2.6% of the sample. The CDR3 starts with the cysteine, ends with the phenylalanine, and has 14 residues. Only the CDR3 DNA is retained, 42 bases long and in frame from the first base. V gives up 1 base and J gives up 3 bases, and the segment between their germline ends measures 10 bases. Based on the germline V gene (reference sequence), the CDR1 and CDR2 sequences are LNHNV and YYDKDF.

Separate from the approximately 690-subject first cohort, the validation cohort of about 110 subjects was the group to which the donors belonged. A note on this clone: Its target antigen remains unknown. One base away there is no much larger clone; base qualities are not given.

The paper's findings and limits, for the study overall: In both the original and validation cohorts, the classifier was reported to diagnose cytomegalovirus status with high specificity and sensitivity. A later analysis had no HLA typing for the validation cohort, so co-occurrence there was scored across all 110 or so repertoires. The authors suggested that the approach could potentially be extended to other disease states and immunological phenotypes. Most TCR sequences were seen in very few donors, while some public TCRs were found in many individuals. In vitro tests confirmed that a few of the cytomegalovirus-associated TCR beta chains recognize cytomegalovirus antigens. The study listed 164 TCR beta chains as associated with cytomegalovirus. Of the cluster scores, approximately 95% were above 0 in a later analysis, which found that TCRs clustered in the first cohort also tended to co-occur in the 95 to 150 validation repertoires.

This sequence was found in a man between 18 and 35 years old in good health and CMV-seronegative. The source material was PBMCs. The chain links TRBV15 with TRBJ2-7; a tentative D call is TRBD2 (5 bases match). CDR3 region: CATSRAGVFYEQYF. The DNA sequence is as follows: TGTGCCACCAGCAGAGCCGGGGTCTTCTACGAGCAGTACTTC.